This T cell receptor beta chain was sequenced in a study of PD-1 blockade in classical Hodgkin lymphoma (dated by TCRdb to 2018 to 2020). With regard to the full study: Nivolumab dosing was 3 mg/kg intravenously every 2 weeks, continuing until either disease progression or unacceptable toxicity. The study used TCR beta sequencing and CyTOF to define a peripheral blood immune signature of response to PD-1 blockade in classical Hodgkin lymphoma. General findings and caveats noted by the study authors: Newly diagnosed patients were reported to have lower baseline TCR diversity than healthy donors, and relapsed/refractory patients were reported to have lower baseline TCR diversity still. The study was restricted to a single clinical trial cohort, and the causes of repertoire differences, possibly disease activity or prior therapy, were left undefined. CD4+ but not CD8+ TCR diversity rose significantly by C4D1 (p=0.0027 vs p=0.16), most apparent in complete responders (p=0.02). Lower diversity was seen in patients whose nivolumab began less than 1 year after ASCT, and these patients were left out of later analyses so that immune reconstitution would not confound the results. Baseline diversity similar to that of newly diagnosed patients was observed in trial patients achieving complete response, whereas significantly lower diversity was observed in partial responders and progressors.

Genomic DNA was extracted with the Qiagen DNeasy kit from unsorted PBMCs and from negatively selected CD4+ and CD8+ fractions. Using primers that anneal to V and J segments, immunoSEQ multiplex PCR amplified the TCR beta CDR3 regions. Amplification bias was minimized using a synthetic immune receptor repertoire, and residual bias was removed computationally after sequencing. For the original study's pipeline: Repertoire diversity was quantified as the Shannon entropy index using custom Python scripts. The unsorted, CD4+ and CD8+ repertoires were each analyzed separately, with the exception of combined analyses, where CD4+ and CD8+ sequences were merged in silico. Clonal expansion was defined as at least a 2-fold frequency increase after treatment relative to C1D1, with a pseudocount of 0.5 for undetected baseline clones. Clones with 0 or 1 copy at C1D1 were defined as singleton clones, while clones with 2 or more copies were defined as non-singleton clones. Clones expanded in unsorted samples were annotated as CD4+, CD8+ or unknown by matching protein sequences in sorted samples from the same patient. Wilcoxon tests were applied to paired samples to test diversity changes from C1D1 to C4D1. Not all clones reach the TCRdb copy of this immuneACCESS table, which keeps in-frame sequences only. Checked studies attribute under half of the gap to unresolved V genes and leave the rest unexplained. V, J and clone size are those of that table, while D and trimming were read from the DNA. The sample table holds fewer than 2,000 clones, of which roughly three fifths were seen once. The top ten clones comprise about 52% of the sample.

This clone was observed a handful of times. The antigen it binds to is not known. There are no base qualities to consult, and no much larger clone falls within one base. The CDR3 numbers 13 residues from cysteine through phenylalanine. Just CDR3 DNA is preserved here, 39 bases in frame from base 1. Via the germline V gene, CDR1 is SGHAT and CDR2 FQNNGV. V and J are truncated by 0 bases and 3 bases respectively, leaving an intervening sequence of 6 bases. Sample time point, as interpreted from the label and publication: cycle 1 day 1 (C1D1), immediately before nivolumab initiation. Relapse after autologous stem cell transplantation had occurred in all trial patients, and cohorts A, B and C were distinguished by prior brentuximab vedotin exposure. Using a Miltenyi CD8+ T cell isolation kit, CD8+ T cells were purified from thawed PBMCs through magnetic negative selection. The trial cohort included 50 to 70 patients with relapsed/refractory classical Hodgkin lymphoma, and each patient had a best overall response of complete response, partial response or progressive disease. Trial patients were treated with single-agent nivolumab in the multi-cohort phase II CheckMate 205 trial. Best overall response was determined by an independent review committee according to the 2007 International Working Group response criteria. PBMCs from the trial were collected at three points: immediately before nivolumab initiation (C1D1), and during therapy at cycle 2 day 1 and cycle 4 day 1. After peripheral blood was drawn into 8 mL Vacutainer Cell Preparation Tubes, PBMCs were isolated by centrifugation and then cryopreserved. Purified CD4+ and CD8+ fractions were generated only in cases for which an additional PBMC sample was available. Magnetically labelled cells were depleted on LS columns in a quadroMACS separator, and the flow-through was collected as the purified fraction.

The sample was CD8+ T cells from blood, taken at baseline. The chain couples TRBV11-2 to TRBJ2-7; too little of a D gene remains to name it. The TCR comes from a human donor with classical Hodgkin lymphoma. This receptor carries the CDR3 CASSLDGNYEQYF. The DNA sequence is TGTGCCAGCAGCTTAGACGGTAACTACGAGCAGTACTTC.